Listed below are T cell receptor beta chains from one sample, sequenced in a study of cytomegalovirus exposure and HLA in healthy donors. This table comes from immunoSEQ multiplex PCR, and its TCRdb copy is limited to in-frame clones, with some not included. The table includes some 130,000 clones, roughly four fifths detected once. The sequenced material came from PBMCs. The receptors here all came from a boy between 10 and 17 years old in good health and CMV-seronegative. The CDR3 runs from the conserved cysteine through the conserved F or W.

TRBV7-9,TRBJ1-1,CASSSSGAFSSEAFF
TRBV5-6,TRBJ1-5,CASSLEGAYSNQPQHF
TRBV6-5,TRBJ2-7,CASSLDSGRVNEQYF
TRBV6-1,TRBJ2-7,CASSDRAEQYF
TRBV29-1,TRBJ2-1,CSVGDRSSYNEQFF
TRBV30,TRBJ1-2,CAWSREGSAGYTF
TRBV10-3,TRBJ1-5,CAISPGANQPQHF
TRBV27,TRBJ1-1,CASSSGWANTEAFF
TRBV9,TRBJ1-1,CASSVGSGNTEAFF
TRBV5-4,TRBJ2-7,CASSLPSAKEVYEQYF
TRBV5-1,TRBJ2-3,CASSRLAGEGDTQYF
TRBV27,TRBJ2-7,CASSFGTGNEQYF
TRBV19,TRBJ1-4,CASSPRTGRDEKLFF
TRBV6-5,TRBJ2-7,CASSTEGAIHEQYF
TRBV2,TRBJ1-2,CASSWPGRYYGYTF
TRBV28,TRBJ1-2,CASTPGVVGGYTF
TRBV6-5,TRBJ1-3,CASKQTGLSGNTIYF
TRBV5-1,TRBJ2-1,CASSSDPSGGYNEQFF
TRBV30,TRBJ2-5,CAWSGGQSQETQYF
TRBV30,TRBJ1-3,CAWTGGVLSGNTIYF
TRBV29-1,TRBJ2-2,CSVIQGMNTGELFF
TRBV7-9,TRBJ2-5,CASSLLDRGETQYF
TRBV30,TRBJ2-1,CAWASGYNEQFF
TRBV29-1,TRBJ2-7,CSVEVSGSGRQYF
TRBV15,TRBJ2-1,CATSRGGLQGRDEQFF
TRBV10-3,TRBJ1-1,CATRQVMNTEAFF
TRBV5-1,TRBJ2-2,CASSFNTGTGGELFF
TRBV7-3,TRBJ2-3,CASSLRGTSTDTQYF
TRBV5-4,TRBJ2-1,CASMAGGVYNEQFF